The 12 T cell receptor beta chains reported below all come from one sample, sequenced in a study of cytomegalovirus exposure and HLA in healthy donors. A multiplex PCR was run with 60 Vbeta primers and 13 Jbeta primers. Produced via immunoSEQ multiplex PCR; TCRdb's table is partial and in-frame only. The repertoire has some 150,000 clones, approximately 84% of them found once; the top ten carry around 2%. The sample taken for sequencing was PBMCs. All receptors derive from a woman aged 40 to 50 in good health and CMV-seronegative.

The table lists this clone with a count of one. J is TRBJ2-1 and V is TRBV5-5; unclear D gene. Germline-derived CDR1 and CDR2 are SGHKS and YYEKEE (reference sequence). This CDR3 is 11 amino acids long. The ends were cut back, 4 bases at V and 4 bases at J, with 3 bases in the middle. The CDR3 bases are TGTGCCAGCAGCGAGTACAATGAGCAGTTCTTC. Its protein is CASSEYNEQFF. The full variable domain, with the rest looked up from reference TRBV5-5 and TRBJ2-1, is DAGVTQSPTHLIKTRGQQVTLRCSPISGHKSVSWYQQVLGQGPQFIFQYYEKEERGRGNFPDRFSARQFPNYSSELNVNALLLGDSALYLCASSEYNEQFFGPGTRLTVL.

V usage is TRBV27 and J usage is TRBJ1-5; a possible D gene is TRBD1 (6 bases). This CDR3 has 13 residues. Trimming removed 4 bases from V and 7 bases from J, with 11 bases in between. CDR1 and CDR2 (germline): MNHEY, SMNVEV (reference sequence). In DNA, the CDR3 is TGTGCCAGCAGTTCCCACCAGGGGCAGCCCCAGCATTTT. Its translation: CASSSHQGQPQHF.

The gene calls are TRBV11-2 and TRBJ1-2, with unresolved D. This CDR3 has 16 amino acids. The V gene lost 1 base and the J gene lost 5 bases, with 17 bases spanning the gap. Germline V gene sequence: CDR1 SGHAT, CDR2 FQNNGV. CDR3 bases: TGTGCCAGCAGCTTAGTGTTGCCCCTCCCGGAGTATGGCTACACCTTC. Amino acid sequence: CASSLVLPLPEYGYTF. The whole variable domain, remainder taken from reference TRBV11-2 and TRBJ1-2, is EAGVAQSPRYKIIEKRQSVAFWCNPISGHATLYWYQQILGQGPKLLIQFQNNGVVDDSQLPKDRFSAERLKGVDSTLKIQPAKLEDSAVYLCASSLVLPLPEYGYTFGSGTRLTVV.

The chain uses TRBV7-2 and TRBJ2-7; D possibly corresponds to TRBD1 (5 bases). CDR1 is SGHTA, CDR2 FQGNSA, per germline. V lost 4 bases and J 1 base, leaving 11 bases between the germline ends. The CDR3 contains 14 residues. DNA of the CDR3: TGTGCCAGCAGCTCCACGACAGATTCCTACGAGCAGTACTTC. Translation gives CASSSTTDSYEQYF.

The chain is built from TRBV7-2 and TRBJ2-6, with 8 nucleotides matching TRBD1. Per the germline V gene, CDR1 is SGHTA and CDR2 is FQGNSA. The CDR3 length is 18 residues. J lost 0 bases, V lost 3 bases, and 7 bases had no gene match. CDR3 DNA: TGTGCCAGCAGCTTCGGGACAGGTGCCTTCTCTGGGGCCAACGTCCTGACTTTC. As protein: CASSFGTGAFSGANVLTF.

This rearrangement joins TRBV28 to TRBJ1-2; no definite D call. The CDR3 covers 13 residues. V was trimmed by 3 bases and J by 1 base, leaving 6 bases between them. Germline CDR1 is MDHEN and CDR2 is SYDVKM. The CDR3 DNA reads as TGTGCCAGCAGTTTTTCAGATAACTATGGCTACACCTTC. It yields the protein CASSFSDNYGYTF.

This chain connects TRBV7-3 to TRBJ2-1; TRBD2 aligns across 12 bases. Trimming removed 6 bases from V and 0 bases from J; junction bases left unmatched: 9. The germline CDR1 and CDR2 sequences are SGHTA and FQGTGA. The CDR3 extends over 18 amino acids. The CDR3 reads CASSSGLAGKSSYNEQFF. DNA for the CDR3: TGTGCCAGCAGTTCCGGACTAGCGGGGAAGAGCTCCTACAATGAGCAGTTCTTC.

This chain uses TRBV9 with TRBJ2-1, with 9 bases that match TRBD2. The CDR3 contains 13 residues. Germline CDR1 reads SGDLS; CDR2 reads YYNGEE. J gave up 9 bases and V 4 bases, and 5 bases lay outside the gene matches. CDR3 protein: CASSLAGEGEQFF. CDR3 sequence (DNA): TGTGCCAGCAGCTTAGCGGGGGAGGGTGAGCAGTTCTTC.

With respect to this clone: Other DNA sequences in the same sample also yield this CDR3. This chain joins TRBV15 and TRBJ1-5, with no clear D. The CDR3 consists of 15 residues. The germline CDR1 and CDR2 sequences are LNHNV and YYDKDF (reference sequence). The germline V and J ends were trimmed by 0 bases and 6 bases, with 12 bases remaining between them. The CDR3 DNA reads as TGTGCCACCAGCAGAGATCCGGGATTGGGTCAGCCCCAGCATTTT. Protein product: CATSRDPGLGQPQHF.

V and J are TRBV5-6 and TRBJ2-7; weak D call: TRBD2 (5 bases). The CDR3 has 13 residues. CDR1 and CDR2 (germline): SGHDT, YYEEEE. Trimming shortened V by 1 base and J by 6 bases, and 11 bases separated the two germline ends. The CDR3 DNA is TGTGCCAGCAGCTTGACCGGGGATCTCGAGCAGTACTTC. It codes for CASSLTGDLEQYF.

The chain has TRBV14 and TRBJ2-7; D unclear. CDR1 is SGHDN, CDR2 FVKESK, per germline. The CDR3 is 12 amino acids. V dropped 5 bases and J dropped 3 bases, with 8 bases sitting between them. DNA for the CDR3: TGTGCCAGCAGCTGGCTTGGCTACGAGCAGTACTTC. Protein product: CASSWLGYEQYF.

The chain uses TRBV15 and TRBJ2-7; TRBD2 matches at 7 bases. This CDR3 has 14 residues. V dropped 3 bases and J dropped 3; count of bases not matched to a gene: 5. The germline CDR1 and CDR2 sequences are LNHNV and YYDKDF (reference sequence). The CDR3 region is CATSRLAEDYEQYF. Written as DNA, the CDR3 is TGTGCCACCAGCAGGCTAGCGGAGGACTACGAGCAGTACTTC.